The 2 T cell receptor beta chains in this list originate from one sample, sequenced in a study of tumor-infiltrating lymphocytes in oesophageal squamous cell carcinoma. In TCRdb, the PCR reads were re-called with MiXCR into one record per CDR3 protein. The sample carries tens of thousands of distinct CDR3 sequences, approximately 34% recorded once. The sample was esophageal tumor tissue. The receptors derive from a female donor with esophageal squamous cell carcinoma.

There are a few counts of this clonotype. This may be a read error, as it is one base from a much larger clone. J is TRBJ2-1 and V is TRBV6-1; no clear D gene. This CDR3 contains 11 residues. Germline CDR1 MNHNS, CDR2 SASEGT. Trimming shortened V by 2 bases and J by 9 bases, and 5 bases separated the two germline ends. The CDR3 bases are TGTGCCAGCAGTGAATTATCTGAGCAGTTCTTC. Translation: CASSELSEQFF.

The V and J genes are TRBV3-1 and TRBJ2-7, with D possibly called TRBD1 or TRBD2 (5 bases each). With the DNA end fitting TRBJ2-5 better, the J assignment may be wrong. The CDR3 runs to 14 residues. The germline V gene encodes CDR1 LGHDT and CDR2 YNNKEL (reference sequence). CDR3 protein: CASSRWDRQETQYF. CDR3 DNA sequence: TGTGCCAGCAGCCGCTGGGACCGGCAAGAGACCCAGTACTTC.